A single sample is the source of the 25 T cell receptor beta chains below, sequenced in a study of human T cells and chemical hapten exposure. Regarding time point: pre-sensitization, week 0. Treatment reported: therapeutic diphenylcyclopropenone sensitization with weekly scalp DPC. TCRdb recomputed calls from the RACE reads with MiXCR, one row per CDR3 protein. This sample carries approximately 370,000 distinct CDR3 sequences, around 5.5% of them seen once, and the ten largest clones take 7% to 10%. Sequencing was performed on whole blood, taken in connection with sensitization to the hapten diphenylcyclopropenone (DPC). Source of these receptors: a woman aged 18-29 years with alopecia areata. Some clones in this sample may be carry-over from other donors' samples.

This clonotype was recorded a few times. The rearrangement uses TRBV5-1 and TRBJ1-3; 8 bases agree with TRBD1. The germline V gene has CDR1 SGHRS and CDR2 YFSETQ. The V gene end was trimmed by 0 bases and the J gene end by 8 bases; junction bases not matched to a gene: 7. The CDR3 covers 15 residues. Here the CDR3 DNA reads TGCGCCAGCAGCTTGGGGACAGGGACGGTGGACACCATATATTTT. Translating it yields CASSLGTGTVDTIYF. The entire variable domain, with the rest obtained from reference TRBV5-1 and TRBJ1-3, is as follows: KAGVTQTPRYLIKTRGQQVTLSCSPISGHRSVSWYQQTPGQGLQFLFEYFSETQRNKGNFPGRFSGRQFSNSRSEMNVSTLELGDSALYLCASSLGTGTVDTIYFGEGSWLTVV.

This clonotype was picked up many times. J is TRBJ1-5 and V is TRBV5-6, with 7 bases aligning to TRBD1. The CDR3 extends over 15 amino acids. V lost 3 bases and J lost 9; bases outside the gene matches: 12. Germline V CDR1 and CDR2: SGHDT, YYEEEE. CDR3 region: CASSSRGGGQGPQHF. CDR3 bases: TGTGCCAGCAGCTCCCGAGGAGGGGGCCAGGGGCCCCAGCATTTT.

The chain couples TRBV7-8 to TRBJ2-1, with no clear D. V was trimmed by 2 bases and J by 9 bases, leaving 20 bases between them. This CDR3 region has 16 residues. Per germline, CDR1 SGHVS and CDR2 FQNEAQ. The CDR3 bases are TGTGCCAGCAGCTTATACTCCCTCGCGCTTGGCGGTGAGCAGTTCTTC. Translation gives CASSLYSLALGGEQFF.

The rearrangement joins TRBV3-1 to TRBJ2-7, with a weak D call TRBD1 (5 bases). V shed 3 bases and J shed 6 bases, with 12 bases lying between them. Germline CDR1 is LGHDT and CDR2 is YNNKEL (reference sequence). This CDR3 comprises 13 residues. CDR3 region: CASSHPGHSEQYF. CDR3 bases: TGTGCCAGCAGCCATCCAGGACACTCCGAGCAGTACTTC.

This clonotype has ten or more counts. V gene TRBV24-1 combines with J gene TRBJ1-2; no firm D call. Germline V gene lookup returns CDR1 KGHDR and CDR2 SFDVKD. The CDR3 sequence is 13 residues long. With 1 base removed from V and 6 bases from J, the gap between germline ends came to 8 bases. CDR3: CATSDFEYNGYTF. The CDR3 DNA sequence: TGTGCCACCAGTGATTTTGAATATAATGGCTACACCTTC.

The rearrangement uses TRBV3-1 and TRBJ2-1; the match to TRBD2 covers 12 bases. Germline CDR1 reads LGHDT; CDR2 reads YNNKEL (reference sequence). The CDR3 extends over 20 amino acids. V lost 1 base and J lost 0; bases outside the gene matches: 10. CDR3 in DNA: TGTGCCAGCAGCCAAGTTAGGCTAGCGGGGGGGCCCGACTCCTACAATGAGCAGTTCTTC. Protein: CASSQVRLAGGPDSYNEQFF.

This clonotype was counted ten times or more. The V call is TRBV20-1, the J call TRBJ2-6; D uncertain. This CDR3 has 16 amino acids. V dropped 3 bases and J dropped 1 base, with 13 bases sitting between them. Germline loops: CDR1 DFQATT, CDR2 SNEGSKA (reference sequence). The CDR3 DNA follows: TGCAGTGCTAGGCCCCCAGGCGCGTCTGGGGCCAACGTCCTGACTTTC. The encoded protein is CSARPPGASGANVLTF.

The chain joins TRBV6-5 to TRBJ1-2; possible D gene TRBD1, 5 bases. Germline values: CDR1 MNHEY, CDR2 SVGAGI. V lost 2 bases to trimming and J lost 2 bases, with 24 bases between them. The CDR3 sequence is 19 residues long. For the CDR3, the DNA is TGTGCCAGCAGTTACCGGGGGAGAGGTGGGTTGGACCGCAACTATGGCTACACCTTC. Protein product: CASSYRGRGGLDRNYGYTF.

This chain joins TRBV20-1 and TRBJ2-7, with 9 bases fitting TRBD2. The ends lost 3 bases at V and 3 bases at J; junction bases unmatched: 6. CDR1 and CDR2 from the germline V gene are DFQATT and SNEGSKA (reference sequence). This CDR3 has 14 residues. The CDR3 region is CSASPRGGNYEQYF. CDR3 DNA: TGCAGTGCTAGTCCGCGGGGGGGCAACTACGAGCAGTACTTC.

The chain uses TRBV5-1 and TRBJ1-5; a possible D gene is TRBD1 (6 bases). The germline V gene has CDR1 SGHRS and CDR2 YFSETQ. The CDR3 is 17 amino acids. V lost 0 bases to trimming and J lost 4 bases, with 17 bases between them. The CDR3 DNA reads as TGCGCCAGCAGCTTGGGCCTCTTACAGGGTGTGAATCAGCCCCAGCATTTT. This codes for CASSLGLLQGVNQPQHF.

This clonotype was seen repeatedly, ten times or more. CDR3 DNA: TGTGCCAGCAGCTTAGGACGGATAAGCACAGATACGCAGTATTTT. Amino acids: CASSLGRISTDTQYF. The gene calls are TRBV7-9 and TRBJ2-3; D remains ambiguous. Looked up from germline, CDR1 is SEHNR and CDR2 is FQNEAQ (reference sequence). This CDR3 spans 15 amino acids. The germline V and J ends were trimmed by 1 base and 0 bases, with 8 bases remaining between them.

This clonotype appeared many times. The chain carries TRBV7-2 and TRBJ2-1; D is unclear. The germline V and J ends were trimmed by 4 bases and 5 bases, with 9 bases remaining between them. CDR1 and CDR2 (germline): SGHTA, FQGNSA. CDR3 length: 13 residues. The CDR3 coding sequence is TGTGCCAGCAGCTCCCTATTGGACAATGAGCAGTTCTTC. Translated: CASSSLLDNEQFF.

This clonotype was counted between two and nine times. The V gene is TRBV28, the J gene TRBJ2-7, with D maybe TRBD2 (7 bases). V lost 2 bases to trimming and J lost 3 bases, with 11 bases between them. Germline V gene lookup returns CDR1 MDHEN and CDR2 SYDVKM. The CDR3 contains 14 residues. CDR3 sequence: CASSLAGALYEQYF. In DNA form, the CDR3 reads TGTGCCAGCAGTTTAGCGGGGGCCCTCTACGAGCAGTACTTC. Drawing the rest from reference TRBV28 and TRBJ2-7, the complete variable domain is DVKVTQSSRYLVKRTGEKVFLECVQDMDHENMFWYRQDPGLGLRLIYFSYDVKMKEKGDIPEGYSVSREKKERFSLILESASTNQTSMYLCASSLAGALYEQYFGPGTRLTVT.

This clonotype was observed many times. The CDR3 is CASRSPRYEQFF. The CDR3 DNA reads as TGTGCCAGCAGATCTCCTAGATATGAGCAGTTCTTC. The chain couples TRBV4-2 to TRBJ2-1, with D unresolved. From germline, CDR1 is LGHNA and CDR2 YNFKEQ. The ends were cut back, 6 bases at V and 8 bases at J, with 11 bases in the middle. CDR3 size: 12 residues.

The rearrangement links TRBV20-1 to TRBJ2-5; perhaps TRBD1 as D (5 bases). The V gene lost 0 bases and the J gene lost 2 bases, with 13 bases spanning the gap. CDR1 and CDR2 from the germline V gene are DFQATT and SNEGSKA (reference sequence). The CDR3 runs 15 residues. The DNA for the CDR3 is TGCAGTGCTAGAGATCCACGACAGAAACAAGAGACCCAGTACTTC. It encodes CSARDPRQKQETQYF.

This clonotype showed up many times. V and J are TRBV28 and TRBJ2-5; the D is unclear. This CDR3 region has 12 residues. CDR1 is MDHEN and CDR2 is SYDVKM in the germline V gene. V was shortened by 1 base and J by 5 bases, with 5 bases between the two germline ends. Written as DNA, the CDR3 is TGTGCCAGCAGTTTATCCCCGGAGACCCAGTACTTC. Its protein is CASSLSPETQYF.

The rearrangement uses TRBV11-3 and TRBJ2-1, with D tentatively TRBD1 (5 bases). The CDR3 is 12 amino acids. The germline V and J ends were trimmed by 6 bases and 10 bases, with 13 bases remaining between them. CDR1 and CDR2 (germline): SGHNT, YENEEA. The CDR3 loop is CASSSGRLEQFF. CDR3 in DNA: TGTGCCAGCAGTTCAGGGCGGTTGGAGCAGTTCTTC.

This clonotype was seen just once. The chain has TRBV4-3 and TRBJ2-1, with 11 positions matching TRBD2. The V gene end was trimmed by 0 bases and the J gene end by 10 bases; junction bases not matched to a gene: 5. CDR3 length: 15 residues. Germline CDR1 reads LGHNA; CDR2 reads YSLEER. CDR3 sequence: CASSQELAGAWEQFF. CDR3 nucleotides: TGCGCCAGCAGCCAAGAACTAGCGGGGGCCTGGGAGCAGTTCTTC.

This clonotype was picked up many times. The chain carries TRBV6-5 and TRBJ2-2; D unresolved. The V gene's germline CDR1 is MNHEY and CDR2 SVGAGI. V gave up 5 bases and J gave up 4 bases, with 5 bases separating them. The CDR3 contains 12 residues. This chain's CDR3 is CASSLGTGELFF. CDR3 coding DNA: TGTGCCAGCAGTCTCGGCACCGGGGAGCTGTTTTTT.

V gene TRBV6-2 or TRBV6-3 combines with J gene TRBJ2-1, with a weak D call TRBD2 (5 bases). CDR1 and CDR2 from the germline V gene are MNHEY and SVGEGT. Trimming pared 2 bases from V and 8 bases from J, leaving 16 bases between. This CDR3 has 15 residues. CDR3 DNA: TGTGCCAGCAGTTACGAACTAGAATCGCGTGATGAGCAGTTCTTC. Its translation: CASSYELESRDEQFF.

The table lists this clonotype with many counts. As the CDR3 is not closed by the conserved phenylalanine or tryptophan, this likely results from a read error. No DNA is shown, since the ends of the CDR3 on it are uncertain; the CDR3 is the one TCRdb lists. The gene calls are TRBV21-1 and TRBJ1-1; the tabulated D call, TRBD1, remains unverified against the DNA. TRBV21-1 constitutes a pseudogene. From its first to its last residue, the CDR3 has 10 amino acids. Here the CDR3 reads CASSKNPRFD.

This chain links TRBV9 with TRBJ1-5; D uncertain. The CDR3 runs 12 residues. Per the germline V gene, CDR1 is SGDLS and CDR2 is YYNGEE. The ends were cut back, 0 bases at V and 5 bases at J, with 3 bases in the middle. This CDR3 reads CASSVAYQPQHF. In DNA, the CDR3 is TGTGCCAGCAGCGTAGCTTATCAGCCCCAGCATTTT.

This clonotype was found once. The chain joins TRBV7-2 to TRBJ2-2, with D unclear. Between the trimmed V and J ends, which lost 3 bases and 3 bases, there was a span of 14 bases. The CDR3 has 16 residues. Germline V gene sequence: CDR1 SGHTA, CDR2 FQGNSA. CDR3 coding DNA: TGTGCCAGCAGCTTCATCGCTTTTGTGGACACCGGGGAGCTGTTTTTT. It encodes CASSFIAFVDTGELFF.

There are many counts of this clonotype. V and J are TRBV12-3 or TRBV12-4 and TRBJ1-4; D gene unclear. Trimming removed 8 bases at V and 8 bases at J, with 9 bases between. The CDR3 length is 11 residues. CDR3 amino acids: CASSVREKLFF. The CDR3 nucleotides read TGTGCCAGCTCCGTCAGAGAAAAACTGTTTTTT.

This clonotype has only a few counts. The DNA of the CDR3 is TGTGCCAGCAGCGCGATCGCGGCCAGCAGTCAGGCTCTCCACTTT. Residues: CASSAIAASSQALHF. This chain connects TRBV6-1 to TRBJ1-6; D is undetermined. V was pared by 6 bases and J by 16 bases, with 25 bases between. CDR1 is MNHNS and CDR2 is SASEGT in the germline V gene. The CDR3 has 15 residues.